This is a list of T cell receptor beta chains from one sample in a study of blood T cell repertoires in COVID-19. The protocol was immunoSEQ multiplex PCR, while the TCRdb copy is restricted to in-frame clones and leaves out a portion. Here the sample spans about 140,000 clones, about three quarters being singletons. Input material: peripheral blood. These receptors originate from a woman aged 50 to 60 with active or convalescent COVID-19. CDR3s include the opening cysteine and the closing phenylalanine or tryptophan. Fields, in order: D gene, J gene, clone size, CDR3 length, V gene, CDR3 DNA, CDR3 protein. D genes are given only for firm matches. Size is omitted from some rows. Given values are once, few, many or a class for expanded clones.

TRBD2 TRBJ2-3 . 18 TRBV6-2/TRBV6-3 TGTGCCAGCAGTTCGCGGGTAGCGGGGGGGATAGGGGCAGATACGCAGTATTTT CASSSRVAGGIGADTQYF
. TRBJ1-4 . 16 TRBV19 TGTGCCAGTAGTTCCGGGGGGCGAGGAACTAATGAAAAACTGTTTTTT CASSSGGRGTNEKLFF
. TRBJ2-4 . 15 TRBV3-1/TRBV3-2 TGTGCCAGCAGCCAAAATGGAGCGACGAAAAACATTCAGTACTTC CASSQNGATKNIQYF
TRBD1 TRBJ1-2 once 18 TRBV19 TGTGCCAGTAGTATGTGGCTCGGTGGACAGGGGCAAAACTATGGCTACACCTTC CASSMWLGGQGQNYGYTF
. TRBJ1-1 . 13 TRBV30 TGTGCCTGGAGTGTACGAGGCGACACTGAAGCTTTCTTT CAWSVRGDTEAFF
. TRBJ1-1 . 14 TRBV19 TGTGCCAGTAGTATAGGAGACAGGTACACTGAAGCTTTCTTT CASSIGDRYTEAFF
. TRBJ1-1 . 15 TRBV6-2/TRBV6-3 TGTGCCAGCACCCCCATCGGGGGTGGGAACACTGAAGCTTTCTTT CASTPIGGGNTEAFF
TRBD1 TRBJ1-1 . 14 TRBV18 TGTGCCAGCTCACTAGGACAGGGAGACACTGAAGCTTTCTTT CASSLGQGDTEAFF
. TRBJ1-5 once 15 TRBV30 TGTGCCTGGAGTGTATCGGTGGGGCTGGGGCAGCCCCAGCATTTT CAWSVSVGLGQPQHF
. TRBJ1-1 few 14 TRBV9 TGTGCCAGCACCCAACAGGGCTTGAACACTGAAGCTTTCTTT CASTQQGLNTEAFF
TRBD1 TRBJ1-4 . 15 TRBV5-6 TGTGCCAGCAGCTCACCGGGACAGGGGAATGAAAAACTGTTTTTT CASSSPGQGNEKLFF
. TRBJ1-1 . 15 TRBV5-1 TGCGCCAGCAGCTGGGGTCCAGGGGAGAACACTGAAGCTTTCTTT CASSWGPGENTEAFF
. TRBJ1-4 large 16 TRBV10-1 TGCGCCAGCAGCTGCAGGGTTGGCAGGGGAAATGAAAAACTGTTTTTT CASSCRVGRGNEKLFF
. TRBJ1-1 few 15 TRBV6-5 TGTGCCAGCAGTTACTCTGTCACTTCGAACACTGAAGCTTTCTTT CASSYSVTSNTEAFF
. TRBJ2-5 . 12 TRBV5-1 TGCGCCAGCAGCTTAAGCGGGGAGACCCAGTACTTC CASSLSGETQYF
TRBD1 TRBJ1-3 . 14 TRBV2 TGTGCCAGCAGTCCACAGGGGGTCGGAAACACCATATATTTT CASSPQGVGNTIYF
TRBD1 TRBJ1-1 . 14 TRBV9 TGTGCCAGCAGCTATGGACAGGGGAGGACTGAAGCTTTCTTT CASSYGQGRTEAFF
. TRBJ1-3 few 15 TRBV28 TGTGCCAGCAGCACCTTCGGGACACCTGGAAACACCATATATTTT CASSTFGTPGNTIYF
. TRBJ2-2 . 17 TRBV4-3 TGCGCCAGCAGCCAGCAAACCGGGACACTGAACACCGGGGAGCTGTTTTTT CASSQQTGTLNTGELFF
. TRBJ2-3 once 14 TRBV7-2 TGTGCCAGCAGCCCCGGACACGGATCAGATACGCAGTATTTT CASSPGHGSDTQYF
TRBD1 TRBJ2-5 . 14 TRBV19 TGTGCCAGTAGTGTGCCCGGGACAGGGGTAACCCAGTACTTC CASSVPGTGVTQYF
TRBD1 TRBJ1-3 . 13 TRBV7-8 TGTGCCAGCAGCTTAGCAGGGGGCAACACCATATATTTT CASSLAGGNTIYF